This T cell receptor beta chain was captured in a study of T cells in Graves' hyperthyroidism and ophthalmopathy (dated by TCRdb to the late 2010s). With respect to the entire study: Peripheral blood was collected at initial diagnosis, before any treatment. TCR V-J signatures able to tell the groups apart were searched for in a discovery cohort of some 97 patients, of whom 40 to 45 had Graves' ophthalmopathy and under 65 had stable Graves' hyperthyroidism. Prospective prediction of ophthalmopathy was tested in an independent validation cohort of 18 hyperthyroidism patients and 17 patients who later progressed to ophthalmopathy. The 100 discovery patients were randomly split 7:3 into training and test sets. Thyroid tissue and blood T-cell repertoires from six Graves' hyperthyroidism patients were also compared in the study. Following sampling, methimazole starting at 30 mg daily was given to hyperthyroidism patients, and high-dose intravenous methylprednisolone was given to ophthalmopathy patients. According to the paper, TCR Vbeta CDR3 sequencing was carried out on 120 to 150 peripheral blood samples, which came from about 45 ophthalmopathy, about 75 hyperthyroidism and some 17 progressor patients. What the research found in general, with its limitations: A model built on a 13 V-J signature distinguished ophthalmopathy from stable hyperthyroidism, reaching approximately 89% sensitivity and 81% to 83% specificity in cross-validation and 80%/75% in testing. In validation, the model predicted progression to ophthalmopathy with 55% to 71% sensitivity and approximately 78% specificity, a median of 6.5 months before onset. Most expanded thyroid clonotypes (frequency above 0.001) were also detected in blood, a finding suggesting that blood repertoires may reflect thyroid immune responses. No statistical method was used to set the sample size in advance, and investigators knew the group allocation.

CDR1 and CDR2 are read off the germline V gene as MNHNS and SASEGT. The cysteine opens and the phenylalanine closes a CDR3 of 14 amino acids. The retained sequence is limited to the CDR3, 42 bases, with the frame set at the first base. Between the V and J ends, shortened by 2 bases and 5 bases respectively, the junction contains 12 bases. At least ten counts were recorded for this clonotype. Its cognate antigen has yet to be identified. No much larger clone exists at a distance of one base, and base qualities are not known. The TCR beta CDR3 regions were amplified from the RNA transcripts. The TCR CDR3 was subjected to a first round of RT-PCR using the HTBI primer set and the Qiagen OneStep RT-PCR kit. The libraries were constructed in a second round of multiplex PCR and then size-selected and purified. Libraries were sequenced paired-end with 100 bp reads on an Illumina HiSeq2000. On the authors' methods: SOAPnuke was used to process the raw data, with reads discarded if the reads contained adapters or uncalled bases, had a mean Phred below 15, or lacked an exact constant-primer or identifier match. COPE v1.2.5 was used to merge high-quality paired reads, and clonotypes were defined as unique nucleotide sequences. MiTCR v1.1 was used to align clonotypes to the IMGT TRBV, TRBD and TRBJ reference segments. The analysis was restricted to V-J combinations with a frequency above 0.0001, which together covered 99.2% of the repertoires. The TCS score was defined as F50 (clonal expansion) divided by E x V (chaos), with BLOSUM62-based TCRdist calculated between CDR3 peptides within each V-J. Welch's t-statistics and random forest reduced some 510 V-J features to roughly 13, which were used in a naive Bayes classifier (R e1071). The raw public reads went through TCRdb reprocessing: fastp at Q25, MiXCR clone calling, in-frame beta chains kept. Every entry covers one CDR3 protein and lists the most common genes and DNA from its rows. These V and J calls rely on TCRdb rather than the paper's analysis. Counted in this sample were over 450,000 distinct CDR3 sequences; around 14% of them appeared once. Of the sample, around a sixth falls within the top ten clones.

A patient counted as having stable Graves' hyperthyroidism if no progression to ophthalmopathy occurred over 18 months of follow-up. Hyperthyroidism patients were newly diagnosed, had a disease duration of under 2 months, and were aged 18 to 65 years. The study excluded patients with uncontrolled infections, other autoimmune diseases, pregnancy or lactation. Diagnoses relied on clinical symptoms, serum thyroxine and TRAb, thyroid ultrasound and orbital computed tomography. PBMCs were separated from under 11 ml of fresh peripheral blood using Ficoll-Paque density gradient centrifugation. Total RNA was extracted using Trizol reagent, and RNA quality was assessed on an Agilent 2100 Bioanalyzer.

The sequence came from a woman between 18 and 29 years old with Graves' hyperthyroidism. In this chain, TRBV6-1 is recombined with TRBJ1-1, with the D gene too uncertain to name. Source material: blood. The sequenced DNA: TGTGCCAGCAGTGAATCAGAGGCGGAGACTGAAGCTTTCTTT. This gives the protein CASSESEAETEAFF.